Following are 12 T cell receptor beta chains from one sample sequenced in a study of blood T cells in healthy people across ages. A second about 7 to 11 cycle PCR used barcoded and J-beta primers. TCRdb passed the 5' RACE reads through MiXCR, listing each CDR3 protein once. The sample shows about 640,000 distinct CDR3 sequences, approximately 59% of them seen only once. Sequencing was carried out using blood. Receptor source: a man in his 60s in good health.

This clonotype showed up just a few times. The chain combines TRBV10-3 with TRBJ2-5; 9 bases line up with TRBD1. V was pared by 4 bases and J by 3 bases, with 0 bases of the junction left unmatched. Germline CDR1 and CDR2: ENHRY and SYGVKD. CDR3 length equals 13 residues. The CDR3 region has the DNA TGTGCCATCAGTGGGACAGGGGAAGAGACCCAGTACTTC. Protein product: CAISGTGEETQYF.

This chain links TRBV4-2 with TRBJ2-1; the D gene is possibly TRBD2 (6 bases). CDR1 and CDR2 from the germline V gene are LGHNA and YNFKEQ. V lost 1 base and J lost 2, with 12 bases in between. This CDR3 contains 16 residues. The CDR3 loop is CASSQGDFSTYNEQFF. The CDR3 DNA follows: TGTGCCAGCAGCCAAGGGGACTTTTCTACCTACAATGAGCAGTTCTTC.

This clonotype was found a few times. The rearrangement links TRBV7-7 to TRBJ2-5; D possibly corresponds to TRBD2 (7 bases). CDR1 and CDR2 (germline): SSHAT, FNYEAQ (reference sequence). Between the trimmed V and J ends, which lost 1 base and 3 bases, there was a span of 12 bases. This CDR3 has 15 residues. CDR3 in amino acids: CASSLGRGPEETQYF. CDR3 coding DNA: TGTGCCAGCAGCTTAGGGCGGGGGCCCGAAGAGACCCAGTACTTC.

The V and J genes are TRBV2 and TRBJ2-5; D is ambiguous. V was cut by 1 base and J by 5 bases, with 14 bases left in between. Germline assignment: CDR1 SNHLY and CDR2 FYNNEI. The CDR3 runs 15 residues. CDR3 loop: CASSEGQLPPETQYF. Here the CDR3 DNA reads TGTGCCAGCAGTGAAGGGCAACTCCCTCCCGAGACCCAGTACTTC.

V and J are TRBV27 and TRBJ2-1; D remains ambiguous. CDR3 size: 16 residues. Germline lookup yields CDR1 MNHEY and CDR2 SMNVEV (reference sequence). V dropped 1 base and J dropped 0 bases, with 10 bases sitting between them. CDR3 residues: CASSLWSKSSYNEQFF. DNA of the CDR3: TGTGCCAGCAGTTTATGGTCTAAGAGCTCCTACAATGAGCAGTTCTTC.

The rearrangement uses TRBV20-1 and TRBJ2-1, with TRBD2 identical over 9 bases. After removal of 0 bases from V and 6 bases from J, the junction contained 6 bases not matched to a gene. This CDR3 is 15 amino acids long. In germline, CDR1 is DFQATT, CDR2 SNEGSKA (reference sequence). The CDR3 is CSARDRRTSVNEQFF. The CDR3 DNA reads as TGCAGTGCTAGAGACCGCCGGACTAGCGTCAATGAGCAGTTCTTC.

This clonotype was seen a handful of times. The V gene is TRBV20-1, the J gene TRBJ2-7, with no clear D. The V end was cut by 2 bases, the J end by 2 bases, with 10 bases between. Germline V gene sequence: CDR1 DFQATT, CDR2 SNEGSKA (reference sequence). The CDR3 runs to 13 residues. CDR3 sequence (DNA): TGCAGTGCTAGAAGGCAGGCCCCCTACGAGCAGTACTTC. This sequence encodes CSARRQAPYEQYF.

The rearrangement uses TRBV6-1 and TRBJ2-7; TRBD1 might be the D (6 bases). The CDR3 runs to 15 residues. Germline CDR1 is MNHNS and CDR2 is SASEGT. V was cut by 4 bases and J by 0 bases, with 13 bases left in between. CDR3 coding DNA: TGTGCCAGCAGTGGAGTGACAGGCTTCTCCTACGAGCAGTACTTC. Amino acid sequence: CASSGVTGFSYEQYF.

The rearrangement joins TRBV24-1 to TRBJ2-3, with D unresolved. Trimming took 7 bases from V and 1 from J, leaving 8 bases between them. CDR1 and CDR2 (germline): KGHDR, SFDVKD. The CDR3 contains 13 residues. The CDR3 region is CATRGPGTDTQYF. The CDR3 DNA sequence: TGTGCCACCAGAGGACCGGGCACAGATACGCAGTATTTT.

This clonotype was found a few times. The chain uses TRBV4-2 and TRBJ2-7; tentative D call: TRBD2 (6 bases). The CDR3 is 15 amino acids. The V gene's germline CDR1 is LGHNA and CDR2 YNFKEQ. Trimming cost V 2 bases and J 6 bases, with 17 bases left between them. The CDR3 spells CASSQLGGLLPEQYF. In DNA form, the CDR3 reads TGTGCCAGCAGCCAACTTGGGGGACTCCTACCCGAGCAGTACTTC.

This clonotype was detected a few times. The CDR3 reads CASSLSPRQESYGYTF. DNA of the CDR3: TGTGCCAGCAGTTTATCGCCACGACAGGAATCCTATGGCTACACCTTC. The rearrangement joins TRBV27 to TRBJ1-2, with D tentatively TRBD1 (6 bases). CDR3 length: 16 residues. CDR1 is MNHEY and CDR2 is SMNVEV in the germline V gene (reference sequence). V was pared by 0 bases and J by 4 bases, with 15 bases between.

The rearrangement uses TRBV2 and TRBJ2-1; D is uncertain. CDR3 length: 11 amino acids. Germline lookup yields CDR1 SNHLY and CDR2 FYNNEI. V was shortened by 3 bases and J by 12 bases, with 9 bases between the two germline ends. For the CDR3, the DNA is TGTGCCAGCAGTGACAGGTCGAGGCAGTTCTTC. The encoded protein is CASSDRSRQFF.